This T cell receptor (beta chain) was recorded in a study of OX40 agonist ivuxolimab in advanced cancers. Sequencing used immunoSEQ multiplex PCR; TCRdb keeps in-frame clones, though not all of them. The sample contains fewer than 80,000 clones, around 90% of which appear only once. This clone was picked up a small number of times. Germline assignment: CDR1 MDHEN and CDR2 SYDVKM. V lost 7 bases and J 7 bases, leaving 19 bases between the germline ends. The CDR3 is 15 amino acids. The sample was CD4+ or CD8+ T cells sorted from blood, taken in a trial of the OX40 agonist ivuxolimab. This sequence joins TRBV28 and TRBJ2-2, with D possibly matching TRBD2 (7 bases). The clonotype was recovered from an adult with an advanced solid tumor such as melanoma, head and neck, liver or kidney cancer. CDR3 bases: TGTGCCAGCATCTTTCGGGGGGCCCGGGGCGGGGAGCTGTTTTTT. Amino acids: CASIFRGARGGELFF.